The 2 T cell receptor beta chains below were found in one sample sequenced in a study of blood T cell repertoires in COVID-19. TCRdb's table, derived via immunoSEQ multiplex PCR, lists solely in-frame clones and lacks some. The table shows 120,000 to 150,000 clones, with 88% occurring only once. The sample comprised peripheral blood. Source of these receptors: a human donor with COVID-19, enrolled during active disease. The donor label of this sample is uncertain.

This chain joins TRBV29-1 and TRBJ1-1, with a weak D call TRBD1 (6 bases). The germline V gene encodes CDR1 SQVTM and CDR2 ANQGSEA. The CDR3 sequence is 12 residues long. Deletions cut 7 bases from V and 6 bases from J, with 15 bases between. The CDR3, as DNA: TGCAGCGCCCTAGGGGGACGGGCTGAAGCTTTCTTT. Translation gives CSALGGRAEAFF.

The gene calls are TRBV7-9 and TRBJ2-7; D not certain. Germline V gives CDR1 SEHNR, CDR2 FQNEAQ (reference sequence). The CDR3 is 13 residues long. V was pared by 0 bases and J by 6 bases, with 9 bases between. CDR3 nucleotide sequence: TGTGCCAGCAGCTTAGCGCAGGTTTCCGAGCAGTACTTC. It translates to CASSLAQVSEQYF.